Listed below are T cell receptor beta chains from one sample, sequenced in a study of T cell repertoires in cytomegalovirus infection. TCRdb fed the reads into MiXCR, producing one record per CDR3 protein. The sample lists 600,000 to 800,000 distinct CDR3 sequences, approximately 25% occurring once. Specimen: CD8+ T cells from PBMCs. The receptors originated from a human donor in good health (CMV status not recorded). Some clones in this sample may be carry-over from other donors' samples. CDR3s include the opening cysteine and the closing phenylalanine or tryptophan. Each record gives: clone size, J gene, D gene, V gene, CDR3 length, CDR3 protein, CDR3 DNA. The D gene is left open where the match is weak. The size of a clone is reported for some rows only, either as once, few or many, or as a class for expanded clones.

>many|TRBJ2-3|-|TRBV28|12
CASSFLTVTQYF
TGTGCCAGCAGTTTCCTTACAGTGACGCAGTATTTT
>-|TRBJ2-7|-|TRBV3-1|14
CASSHRGTPYEQYF
TGTGCCAGCAGCCACCGCGGGACGCCCTACGAGCAGTACTTC
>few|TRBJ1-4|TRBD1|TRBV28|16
CASSPRDRVLDEKLFF
TGTGCCAGCAGCCCCCGGGACAGGGTTCTGGACGAAAAACTGTTTTTT
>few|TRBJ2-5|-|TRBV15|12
CATSNRRETQYF
TGTGCCACCAGCAATCGACGAGAGACCCAGTACTTC
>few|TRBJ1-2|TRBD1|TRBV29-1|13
CSVFGQELYGYTF
TGCAGCGTTTTCGGACAGGAGCTCTATGGCTACACCTTC
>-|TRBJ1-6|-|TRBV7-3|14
CASSPVYTYSPLHF
TGTGCCAGCAGCCCTGTCTATACGTATTCACCCCTCCACTTT
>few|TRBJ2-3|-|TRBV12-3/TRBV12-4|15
CASSGTTYSTDTQYF
TGTGCCAGCAGCGGGACAACTTATAGCACAGATACGCAGTATTTT
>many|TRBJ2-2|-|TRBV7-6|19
CASSLAPVGDVENTGELFF
TGTGCCAGCAGCTTAGCCCCTGTGGGAGACGTTGAAAACACCGGGGAGCTGTTTTTT
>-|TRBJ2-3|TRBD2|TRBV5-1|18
CASSLPAGGPVSTDTQYF
TGCGCCAGCAGCTTACCAGCGGGGGGGCCGGTTTCCACAGATACGCAGTATTTT
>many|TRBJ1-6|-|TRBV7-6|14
CASSYGGGNSPLHF
TGTGCCAGCAGTTATGGGGGGGGGAATTCACCCCTCCACTTT
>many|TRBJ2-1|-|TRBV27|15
CASSLNLPTRNEQFF
TGTGCCAGCAGTTTAAATCTCCCGACACGGAATGAGCAGTTCTTC
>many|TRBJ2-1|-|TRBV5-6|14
CASSTGRPSDEQFF
TGTGCCAGCAGTACCGGGAGACCCTCCGATGAGCAGTTCTTC
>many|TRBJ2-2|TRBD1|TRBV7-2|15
CASSWDRGDTGELFF
TGTGCCAGCAGCTGGGACAGGGGGGACACCGGGGAGCTGTTTTTT
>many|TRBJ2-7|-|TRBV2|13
CASSGTGTYEQYF
TGTGCCAGCAGTGGAACAGGGACCTACGAGCAGTACTTC
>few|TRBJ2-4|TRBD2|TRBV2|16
CASSDLLAGLRRIQYF
TGTGCCAGCAGTGACCTCCTAGCGGGGCTTAGGCGCATTCAGTACTTC
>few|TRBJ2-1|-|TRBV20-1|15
CSAYTGKTFPNEQFF
TGCAGTGCCTACACCGGCAAAACCTTCCCCAATGAGCAGTTCTTC
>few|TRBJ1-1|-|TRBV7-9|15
CASSLAPGQNTEAFF
TGTGCCAGCAGCTTAGCCCCGGGACAGAACACTGAAGCTTTCTTT
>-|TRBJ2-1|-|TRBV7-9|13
CASSLGDYNEQSF
TGTGCCAGCAGCTTAGGGGATTACAATGAGCAGTCCTTC
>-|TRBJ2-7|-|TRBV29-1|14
CSVAAPVQGNEQYF
TGCAGCGTCGCAGCCCCCGTGCAGGGGAACGAGCAGTACTTC
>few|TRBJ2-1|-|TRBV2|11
CASSERGEQFF
TGTGCCAGCAGTGAAAGGGGTGAGCAGTTCTTC
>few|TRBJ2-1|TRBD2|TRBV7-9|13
CAGRGQIHNEQFF
TGTGCCGGGAGGGGTCAAATCCACAATGAGCAGTTCTTC
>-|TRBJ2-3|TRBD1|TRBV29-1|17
CSVEGDPDRGTTDTQYF
TGCAGCGTTGAAGGGGACCCCGACAGGGGAACCACAGATACGCAGTATTTT
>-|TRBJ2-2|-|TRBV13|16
CASSLDLGKNTGELFF
TGTGCCAGCAGCTTAGATCTAGGGAAGAACACCGGGGAGCTGTTTTTT
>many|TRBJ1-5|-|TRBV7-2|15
CASSFGRGSNQPQHF
TGTGCCAGCAGCTTCGGCAGGGGTAGCAATCAGCCCCAGCATTTT
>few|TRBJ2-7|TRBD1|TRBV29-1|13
CSAEGQKSYEQYF
TGCAGCGCCGAGGGACAGAAGAGCTACGAGCAGTACTTC
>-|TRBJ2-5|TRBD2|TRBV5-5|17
CASSLGAGGPVEETQYF
TGTGCCAGCAGCTTGGGGGCGGGGGGGCCAGTGGAAGAGACCCAGTACTTC
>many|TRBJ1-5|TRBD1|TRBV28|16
CASSLNRGPSNQPQHF
TGTGCCAGCAGTTTAAACAGGGGGCCGTCCAATCAGCCCCAGCATTTT
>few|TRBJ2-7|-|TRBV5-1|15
CASSTSRSQFYEQYF
TGCGCCAGCAGCACCTCCAGATCCCAGTTCTACGAGCAGTACTTC
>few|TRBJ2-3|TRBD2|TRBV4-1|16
CASSQGTGTSGYTQYF
TGCGCCAGCAGCCAAGGGACCGGGACTAGCGGATATACGCAGTATTTT
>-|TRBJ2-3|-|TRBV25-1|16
CASSGYTGLHTDTQYF
TGTGCCAGCAGTGGCTATACAGGGCTTCACACAGATACGCAGTATTTT
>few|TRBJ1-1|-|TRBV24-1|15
CATSDLGQLNTEAFF
TGTGCCACCAGTGATCTCGGACAGTTGAACACTGAAGCTTTCTTT
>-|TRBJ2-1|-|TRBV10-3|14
CAISDRGPANEQFF
TGTGCCATCAGTGATAGGGGCCCGGCCAATGAGCAGTTCTTC
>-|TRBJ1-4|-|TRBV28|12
CASSLRGGKLFF
TGTGCCAGCAGTTTACGGGGGGGAAAACTGTTTTTT
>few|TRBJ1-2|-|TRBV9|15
CASSVEDGRNYGYTF
TGTGCCAGCAGCGTAGAGGACGGACGAAACTATGGCTACACCTTC
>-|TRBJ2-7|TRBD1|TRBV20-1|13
CSARWDRGYEQYF
TGCAGTGCTAGATGGGACAGGGGTTACGAGCAGTACTTC
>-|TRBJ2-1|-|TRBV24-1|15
CATSLSDPVSNEQFF
TGTGCCACCAGCCTATCGGATCCCGTTAGCAATGAGCAGTTCTTC
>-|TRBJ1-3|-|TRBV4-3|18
CASSQDSLSTGPGNTIYF
TGCGCCAGCAGCCAAGATTCCCTATCAACAGGCCCAGGAAACACCATATATTTT
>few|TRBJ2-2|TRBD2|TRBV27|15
CASSPWVAGTGELFF
TGTGCCAGCAGCCCCTGGGTAGCGGGGACCGGGGAGCTGTTTTTT
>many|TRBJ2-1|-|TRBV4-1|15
CASSQDGQGYDEQFF
TGCGCCAGCAGCCAAGACGGCCAGGGGTATGATGAGCAGTTCTTC
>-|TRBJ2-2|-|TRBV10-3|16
CAISEAGTPNTGELFF
TGTGCCATCAGTGAGGCTGGGACACCGAACACCGGGGAGCTGTTTTTT
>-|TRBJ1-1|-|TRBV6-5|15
CASSYGGEMNTEAFF
TGTGCCAGCAGTTACGGGGGGGAAATGAACACTGAAGCTTTCTTT
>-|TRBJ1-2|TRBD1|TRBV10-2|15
CASSGEQDRGNGYTF
TGCGCCAGCAGTGGAGAGCAGGACAGGGGGAACGGCTACACCTTC
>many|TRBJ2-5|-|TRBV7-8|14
CASSQTDDEETQYF
TGTGCCAGCAGCCAGACTGATGATGAAGAGACCCAGTACTTC
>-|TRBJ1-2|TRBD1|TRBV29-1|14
CSGGQGVSNYGYTF
TGCAGCGGAGGACAGGGAGTTTCAAACTATGGCTACACCTTC
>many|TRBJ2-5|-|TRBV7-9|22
CASSLAGWRLAEVSSYQETQYF
TGTGCCAGCAGCTTAGCAGGCTGGCGGCTTGCAGAAGTCTCTTCGTACCAAGAGACCCAGTACTTC
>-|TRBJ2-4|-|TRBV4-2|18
CASSQGPSFSGAKNIQYF
TGTGCCAGCAGCCAAGGTCCGAGCTTTTCGGGAGCCAAAAACATTCAGTACTTC
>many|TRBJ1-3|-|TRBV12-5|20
CASGLVLSTLDRSSGNTIYF
TGTGCTAGTGGTTTGGTCCTATCCACCCTGGACCGCAGCTCTGGAAACACCATATATTTT
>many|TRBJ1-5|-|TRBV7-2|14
CASSRGRRNQPQHF
TGTGCCAGCAGCAGAGGGAGACGCAATCAGCCCCAGCATTTT